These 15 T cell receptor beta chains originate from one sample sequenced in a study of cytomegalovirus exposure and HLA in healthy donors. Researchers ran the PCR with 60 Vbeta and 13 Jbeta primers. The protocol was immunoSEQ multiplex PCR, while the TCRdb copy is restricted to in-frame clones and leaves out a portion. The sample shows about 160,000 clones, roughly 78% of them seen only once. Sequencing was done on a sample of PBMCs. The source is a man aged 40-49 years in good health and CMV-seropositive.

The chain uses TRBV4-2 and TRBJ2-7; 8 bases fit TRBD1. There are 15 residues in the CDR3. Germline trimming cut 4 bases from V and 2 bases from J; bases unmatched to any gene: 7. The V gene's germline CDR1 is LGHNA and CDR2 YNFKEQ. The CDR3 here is CASSLTGTGAYEQYF. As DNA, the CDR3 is TGTGCCAGCAGCCTTACCGGGACAGGTGCCTACGAGCAGTACTTC.

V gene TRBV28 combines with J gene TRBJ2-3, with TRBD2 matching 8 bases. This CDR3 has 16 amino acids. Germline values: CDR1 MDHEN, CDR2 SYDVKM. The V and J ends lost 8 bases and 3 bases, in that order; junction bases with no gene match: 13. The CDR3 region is CASRSLLRGVTDTQYF. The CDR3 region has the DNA TGTGCCAGCCGTTCCCTTTTGCGGGGGGTAACAGATACGCAGTATTTT.

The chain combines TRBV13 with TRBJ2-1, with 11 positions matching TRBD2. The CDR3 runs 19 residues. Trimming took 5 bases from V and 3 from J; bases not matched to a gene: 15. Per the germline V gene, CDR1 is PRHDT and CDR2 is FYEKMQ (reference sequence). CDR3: CASSPPRLAGGLDYNEQFF. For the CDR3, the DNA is TGTGCCAGCAGCCCCCCTCGGCTAGCGGGGGGACTTGACTACAATGAGCAGTTCTTC.

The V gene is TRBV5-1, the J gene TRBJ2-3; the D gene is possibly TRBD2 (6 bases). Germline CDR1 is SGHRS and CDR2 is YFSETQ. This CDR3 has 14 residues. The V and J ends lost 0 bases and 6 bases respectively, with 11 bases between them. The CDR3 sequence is CASSLGGGDDTQYF. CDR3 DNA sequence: TGCGCCAGCAGCTTGGGTGGCGGGGATGATACGCAGTATTTT. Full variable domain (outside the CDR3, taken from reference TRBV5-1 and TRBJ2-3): KAGVTQTPRYLIKTRGQQVTLSCSPISGHRSVSWYQQTPGQGLQFLFEYFSETQRNKGNFPGRFSGRQFSNSRSEMNVSTLELGDSALYLCASSLGGGDDTQYFGPGTRLTVL.

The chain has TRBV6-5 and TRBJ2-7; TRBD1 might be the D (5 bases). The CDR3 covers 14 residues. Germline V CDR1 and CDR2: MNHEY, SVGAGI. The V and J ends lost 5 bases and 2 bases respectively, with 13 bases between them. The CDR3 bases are TGTGCCAGCAGTAAGCAGGGTAGTCCCTACGAGCAGTACTTC. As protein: CASSKQGSPYEQYF.

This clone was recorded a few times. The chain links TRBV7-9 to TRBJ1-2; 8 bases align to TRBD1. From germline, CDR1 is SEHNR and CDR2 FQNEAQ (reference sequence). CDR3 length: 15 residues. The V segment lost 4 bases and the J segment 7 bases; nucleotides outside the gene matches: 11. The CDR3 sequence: CASSSGQAFGGGYTF. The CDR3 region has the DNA TGTGCCAGCAGCTCGGGACAGGCGTTTGGGGGTGGCTACACCTTC. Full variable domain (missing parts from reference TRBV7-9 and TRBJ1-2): DTGVSQNPRHKITKRGQNVTFRCDPISEHNRLYWYRQTLGQGPEFLTYFQNEAQLEKSRLLSDRFSAERPKGSFSTLEIQRTEQGDSAMYLCASSSGQAFGGGYTFGSGTRLTVV.

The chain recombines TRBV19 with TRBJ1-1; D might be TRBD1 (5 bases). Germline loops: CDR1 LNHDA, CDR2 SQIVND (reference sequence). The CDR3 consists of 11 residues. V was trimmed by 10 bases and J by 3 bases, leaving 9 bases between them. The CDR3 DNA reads TGTGCCACCAAAGGGGACACTGAAGCTTTCTTT. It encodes CATKGDTEAFF. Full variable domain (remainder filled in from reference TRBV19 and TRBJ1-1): DGGITQSPKYLFRKEGQNVTLSCEQNLNHDAMYWYRQDPGQGLRLIYYSQIVNDFQKGDIAEGYSVSREKKESFPLTVTSAQKNPTAFYLCATKGDTEAFFGQGTRLTVV.

The CDR3 DNA reads as TGTGCCAGCAGCTTATCTGTCAGGCAGGGTGGTGGCTACACCTTC. This translates into CASSLSVRQGGGYTF. The chain combines TRBV7-2 with TRBJ1-2; D is perhaps TRBD1 (5 bases). CDR1 and CDR2 from the germline V gene are SGHTA and FQGNSA. V gave up 2 bases and J gave up 7 bases, with 17 bases separating them. The CDR3 length is 15 residues.

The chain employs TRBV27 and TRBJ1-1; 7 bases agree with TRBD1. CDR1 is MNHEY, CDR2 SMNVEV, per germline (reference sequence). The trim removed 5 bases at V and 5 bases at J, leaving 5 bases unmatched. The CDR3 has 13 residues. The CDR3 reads CASSTTGWTEAFF. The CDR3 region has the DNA TGTGCCAGCAGTACGACAGGGTGGACTGAAGCTTTCTTT.

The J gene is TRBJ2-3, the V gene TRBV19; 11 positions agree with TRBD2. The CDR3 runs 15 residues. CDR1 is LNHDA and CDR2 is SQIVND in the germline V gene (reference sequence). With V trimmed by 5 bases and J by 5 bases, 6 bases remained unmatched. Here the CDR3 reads CASSLTSGDLDTQYF. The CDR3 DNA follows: TGTGCCAGTAGTTTGACTAGCGGGGACCTAGATACGCAGTATTTT.

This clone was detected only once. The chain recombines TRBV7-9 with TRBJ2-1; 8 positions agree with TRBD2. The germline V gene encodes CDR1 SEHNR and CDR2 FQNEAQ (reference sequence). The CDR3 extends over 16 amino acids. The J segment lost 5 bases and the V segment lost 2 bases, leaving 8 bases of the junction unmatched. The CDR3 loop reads CASSLPGTRTDNEQFF. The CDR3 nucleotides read TGTGCCAGCAGCTTACCCGGGACTAGAACCGACAATGAGCAGTTCTTC.

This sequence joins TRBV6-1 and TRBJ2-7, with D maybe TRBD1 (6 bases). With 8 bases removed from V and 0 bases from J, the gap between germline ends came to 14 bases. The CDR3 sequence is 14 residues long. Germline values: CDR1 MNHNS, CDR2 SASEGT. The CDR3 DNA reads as TGTGCCAGCGGAAGACAGGTGAGCTCCTACGAGCAGTACTTC. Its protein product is CASGRQVSSYEQYF.

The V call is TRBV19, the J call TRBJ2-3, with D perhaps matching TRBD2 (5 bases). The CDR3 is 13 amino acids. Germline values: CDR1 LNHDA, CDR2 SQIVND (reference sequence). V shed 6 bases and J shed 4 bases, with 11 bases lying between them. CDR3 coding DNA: TGTGCCAGTAGAGGACTTAATCCAGATACGCAGTATTTT. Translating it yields CASRGLNPDTQYF.

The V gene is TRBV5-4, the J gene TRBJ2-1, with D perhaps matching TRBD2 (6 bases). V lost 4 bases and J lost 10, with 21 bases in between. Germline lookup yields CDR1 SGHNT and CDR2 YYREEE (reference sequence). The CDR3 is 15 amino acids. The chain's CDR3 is CASSPRDFPTREQFF. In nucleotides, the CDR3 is TGTGCCAGCAGCCCCCGGGACTTCCCTACAAGAGAGCAGTTCTTC.

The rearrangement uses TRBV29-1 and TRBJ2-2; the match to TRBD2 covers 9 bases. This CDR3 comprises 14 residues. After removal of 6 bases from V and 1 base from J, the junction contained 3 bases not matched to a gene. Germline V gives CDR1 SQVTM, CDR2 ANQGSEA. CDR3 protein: CSVDSGGNTGELFF. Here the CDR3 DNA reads TGCAGCGTCGATAGCGGGGGGAACACCGGGGAGCTGTTTTTT.